The 18 T cell receptor beta chains below were found in one sample sequenced in a study of circulating and synovial CD4+ cells in juvenile arthritis. Libraries were prepared by immunoSEQ multiplex PCR; TCRdb keeps only in-frame clonotypes and omits some of them. The table lists 30,000 or so clones, nearly 95% of them singletons. The sequenced sample consisted of CD4+ T cells from blood. These receptors were taken from a human donor with juvenile idiopathic arthritis.

Of note for this clone: Additional DNA sequences in this sample encode the identical CDR3. The J gene is TRBJ1-6, the V gene TRBV27, with 11 bases fitting TRBD1. V gave up 3 bases and J gave up 10 bases; unmatched junction bases: 11. The CDR3 is 17 residues long. Germline CDR1 reads MNHEY; CDR2 reads SMNVEV (reference sequence). The CDR3 nucleotides are TGTGCCAGCAGTTTGGGACAGGGGGTTGGGCTGTCCTCACCCCTCCACTTT. Its translation: CASSLGQGVGLSSPLHF.

The J gene is TRBJ2-3, the V gene TRBV5-1; TRBD1 agrees at 9 bases. The V gene's germline CDR1 is SGHRS and CDR2 YFSETQ. This CDR3 is built from 15 residues. V lost 2 bases, J lost 1 base, and 2 bases stayed unmatched. The CDR3 DNA reads as TGCGCCAGCAGCTTACAGGGGGCAGGCACAGATACGCAGTATTTT. Translation gives CASSLQGAGTDTQYF.

This CDR3 reads CASSLLAHITDTQYF. The CDR3 nucleotides are TGCGCCAGCAGCTTGCTAGCGCACATAACAGATACGCAGTATTTT. V gene TRBV5-1 combines with J gene TRBJ2-3, with a tentative D call TRBD2 (6 bases). Per germline, CDR1 SGHRS and CDR2 YFSETQ. This CDR3 region has 15 residues. V was clipped by 1 base and J by 3 bases, with 12 bases between them. Full variable domain (remainder filled in from reference TRBV5-1 and TRBJ2-3): KAGVTQTPRYLIKTRGQQVTLSCSPISGHRSVSWYQQTPGQGLQFLFEYFSETQRNKGNFPGRFSGRQFSNSRSEMNVSTLELGDSALYLCASSLLAHITDTQYFGPGTRLTVL.

The chain employs TRBV28 and TRBJ1-2, with TRBD1 identical over 7 bases. Germline CDR1 MDHEN, CDR2 SYDVKM. The ends lost 5 bases at V and 8 bases at J; junction bases unmatched: 8. CDR3 length: 13 amino acids. The CDR3 sequence is CASSPGTVGGYTF. CDR3 DNA: TGTGCCAGCAGTCCCGGGACAGTGGGAGGCTACACCTTC.

This clone appeared once. The CDR3 region has the DNA TGTGCCAGCACCTTGGGAGGGTCAGAGACCCAGTACTTC. As protein: CASTLGGSETQYF. The chain joins TRBV6-1 to TRBJ2-5; 7 bases agree with TRBD2. The CDR3 has 13 residues. V lost 7 bases, J lost 4 bases, and 6 bases stayed unmatched. The germline V gene encodes CDR1 MNHNS and CDR2 SASEGT.

CDR3 coding DNA: TGTGCCAGCAGGGGGGGACAGGGGGCACACAATGAGCAGTTCTTC. Protein product: CASRGGQGAHNEQFF. The chain links TRBV11-2 to TRBJ2-1; 12 nucleotides line up with TRBD1. CDR1 and CDR2 from the germline V gene are SGHAT and FQNNGV. The CDR3 sequence is 15 residues long. After removal of 6 bases from V and 5 bases from J, the junction contained 5 bases not matched to a gene.

The V gene is TRBV7-8, the J gene TRBJ1-1; 9 bases agree with TRBD1. Trimming removed 5 bases from V and 10 bases from J; junction bases left unmatched: 14. Germline-derived CDR1 and CDR2 are SGHVS and FQNEAQ. This CDR3 is 15 amino acids long. The CDR3 sequence is CASSGGQGVSVVAFF. The CDR3 bases are TGTGCCAGCAGCGGGGGACAGGGTGTATCGGTAGTAGCTTTCTTT.

This chain uses TRBV6-4 with TRBJ2-7; 15 nucleotides agree with TRBD2. With V trimmed by 8 bases and J by 3 bases, 11 bases remained unmatched. Germline V lookup: CDR1 MRHNA, CDR2 SNTAGT. The CDR3 is 17 residues long. This chain's CDR3 is CASRPGTSGGILYEQYF. CDR3 bases: TGTGCCAGCCGTCCCGGGACTAGCGGGGGGATCCTCTACGAGCAGTACTTC.

This chain links TRBV5-6 with TRBJ2-7; 9 bases are a match to TRBD1. V lost 5 bases and J lost 4; bases outside the gene matches: 7. The CDR3 totals 14 residues. The germline V gene encodes CDR1 SGHDT and CDR2 YYEEEE. The CDR3 nucleotides read TGTGCCAGCAGAAAGAAAGGACAGGGGTACGAGCAGTACTTC. This sequence encodes CASRKKGQGYEQYF.

The rearrangement links TRBV6-5 to TRBJ1-4, with a weak D call TRBD1 (5 bases). The CDR3 has 14 amino acids. V lost 7 bases and J lost 2, with 11 bases in between. CDR1 is MNHEY and CDR2 is SVGAGI in the germline V gene. CDR3 in DNA: TGTGCCAGCACTAGGGAGGGGACTAATGAAAAACTGTTTTTT. Translated, it gives CASTREGTNEKLFF.

The rearrangement links TRBV5-1 to TRBJ2-2; D may be TRBD2 (7 bases). The length of the CDR3 is 18 residues. Germline CDR1 and CDR2: SGHRS and YFSETQ. Deletions cut 6 bases from V and 4 bases from J, with 25 bases between. The chain's CDR3 is CASTRGGGSGTGTGELFF. In nucleotides, the CDR3 is TGCGCCAGCACCCGTGGGGGCGGGAGCGGGACTGGCACCGGGGAGCTGTTTTTT. The full variable domain, its missing parts supplied by reference TRBV5-1 and TRBJ2-2, is KAGVTQTPRYLIKTRGQQVTLSCSPISGHRSVSWYQQTPGQGLQFLFEYFSETQRNKGNFPGRFSGRQFSNSRSEMNVSTLELGDSALYLCASTRGGGSGTGTGELFFGEGSRLTVL.

The rearrangement uses TRBV19 and TRBJ2-7; 15 nucleotides agree with TRBD2. This CDR3 comprises 17 residues. Looked up from germline, CDR1 is LNHDA and CDR2 is SQIVND (reference sequence). Trimming cost V 5 bases and J 4 bases; bases outside gene matches: 9. As DNA, the CDR3 is TGTGCCAGTAGTCCCCAGGGACTAGCGGGAGGACGATACGAGCAGTACTTC. It specifies CASSPQGLAGGRYEQYF.

The chain has TRBV5-6 and TRBJ1-1; D remains unclear. Germline CDR1 and CDR2: SGHDT and YYEEEE. V was shortened by 2 bases and J by 5 bases, with 13 bases between the two germline ends. CDR3 size: 14 residues. The CDR3 bases are TGTGCCAGCAGCTTACGAGGGCCGGGAACTGAAGCTTTCTTT. The encoded protein is CASSLRGPGTEAFF. Filled out from reference TRBV5-6 and TRBJ1-1, the complete variable domain reads DAGVTQSPTHLIKTRGQQVTLRCSPKSGHDTVSWYQQALGQGPQFIFQYYEEEERQRGNFPDRFSGHQFPNYSSELNVNALLLGDSALYLCASSLRGPGTEAFFGQGTRLTVV.

The gene calls are TRBV19 and TRBJ2-3, with D maybe TRBD2 (5 bases). V lost 7 bases, J lost 2 bases, and 10 bases lay in between. The CDR3 has 13 residues. Germline lookup yields CDR1 LNHDA and CDR2 SQIVND (reference sequence). CDR3 region: CASTRLSTDTQYF. CDR3 DNA sequence: TGTGCCAGTACTCGACTATCCACAGATACGCAGTATTTT.

This clone was observed a single time. The chain combines TRBV15 with TRBJ2-3, with TRBD2 matching 10 bases. The germline V gene has CDR1 LNHNV and CDR2 YYDKDF (reference sequence). The CDR3 is made up of 16 amino acids. V was clipped by 0 bases and J by 2 bases; unmatched bases: 2. The CDR3 spells CATSRETSGNTDTQYF. In DNA form, the CDR3 reads TGTGCCACCAGCAGAGAAACTAGCGGGAACACAGATACGCAGTATTTT.

The chain is built from TRBV2 and TRBJ2-7; 8 bases are a match to TRBD1. Looked up from germline, CDR1 is SNHLY and CDR2 is FYNNEI. Losses at the gene ends were 8 bases for V and 6 bases for J; bases not matched to a gene: 3. This CDR3 has 11 amino acids. In nucleotides, the CDR3 is TGTGCCAGCCATGACAGGGGCGAGCAGTACTTC. This sequence encodes CASHDRGEQYF. Looking up the rest from reference TRBV2 and TRBJ2-7 gives the full variable domain: EPEVTQTPSHQVTQMGQEVILRCVPISNHLYFYWYRQILGQKVEFLVSFYNNEISEKSEIFDDQFSVERPDGSNFTLKIRSTKLEDSAMYFCASHDRGEQYFGPGTRLTVT.

This clone was detected only once. The chain employs TRBV5-4 and TRBJ2-5; 9 positions agree with TRBD1. V gave up 4 bases and J gave up 1 base; unmatched junction bases: 2. The CDR3 runs 14 residues. Germline V gives CDR1 SGHNT, CDR2 YYREEE (reference sequence). The CDR3 DNA is TGTGCCAGCAGCCGGGACAGGGCCCAAGAGACCCAGTACTTC. Translation: CASSRDRAQETQYF.

The chain employs TRBV5-5 and TRBJ2-2, with 11 bases that match TRBD1. Germline values: CDR1 SGHKS, CDR2 YYEKEE (reference sequence). V shed 4 bases, J shed 6 bases, and the junction held 5 bases outside the gene matches. There are 15 residues in the CDR3. The CDR3 loop reads CASSHGQGASGELFF. In nucleotides, the CDR3 is TGTGCCAGCAGCCACGGACAGGGGGCCTCCGGGGAGCTGTTTTTT.